Sequencing of this T cell receptor (beta chain) was carried out in a study of blood T cell repertoires in COVID-19. In the study's own analysis: Reference gene primers were amplified, and this amplification served to estimate nucleated cell counts. Data came from immunoSEQ multiplex PCR; TCRdb stores just in-frame clones and leaves some out. For V, J and clone size, that table is used; D and trimming come from the DNA. The sample lists fewer than 250,000 clones, around four fifths occurring once. The CDR3 length is 14 residues. Germline CDR1 reads SNHLY; CDR2 reads FYNNEI. Trimming shortened V by 4 bases and J by 3 bases, and 12 bases separated the two germline ends.

V usage is TRBV2 and J usage is TRBJ1-2; possibly TRBD1 for D (6 bases). This receptor was obtained from a woman in her sixties or seventies with active or convalescent COVID-19. The sample taken for sequencing was peripheral blood. The CDR3 reads CASSAREGDYGYTF. As DNA, the CDR3 is TGTGCCAGCAGTGCCCGGGAGGGGGACTATGGCTACACCTTC.